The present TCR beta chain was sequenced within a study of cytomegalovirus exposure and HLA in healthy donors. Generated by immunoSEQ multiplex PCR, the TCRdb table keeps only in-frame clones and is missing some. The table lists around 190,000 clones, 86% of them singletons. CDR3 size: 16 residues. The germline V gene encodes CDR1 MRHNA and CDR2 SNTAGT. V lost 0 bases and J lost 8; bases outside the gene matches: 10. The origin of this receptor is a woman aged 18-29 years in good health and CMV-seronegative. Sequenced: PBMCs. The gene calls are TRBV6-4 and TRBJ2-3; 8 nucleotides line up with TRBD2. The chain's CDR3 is CASSDSSGGGLGTQYF. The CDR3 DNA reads TGTGCCAGCAGTGACTCAAGCGGGGGCGGGTTAGGTACGCAGTATTTT.